Each of the 24 T cell receptor beta chains below was sequenced from the same sample in a study of neurological immune-mediated disorders. TCRdb reprocessed the 5' RACE reads with MiXCR, giving one entry per CDR3 protein. The sample has over 45,000 distinct CDR3 sequences; 3% to 3.5% are singletons. The sequenced material came from PBMCs. The receptors were gathered from a man aged 40-49 years with multiple sclerosis.

The sample holds many counts of this clonotype. The chain recombines TRBV20-1 with TRBJ2-2, with 7 bases fitting TRBD1. The J segment lost 1 base and the V segment lost 1 base, leaving 12 bases of the junction unmatched. The CDR3 consists of 18 residues. Germline CDR1 is DFQATT and CDR2 is SNEGSKA (reference sequence). CDR3 sequence (DNA): TGCAGTGCTAGAGGGGTGGCAGGGGGACACATGAACACCGGGGAGCTGTTTTTT. It is translated as CSARGVAGGHMNTGELFF.

Many counts were recorded for this clonotype. The chain has TRBV20-1 and TRBJ1-2; TRBD1 is a possible D gene (6 bases). CDR1 and CDR2 (germline): DFQATT, SNEGSKA (reference sequence). The V end lost 6 bases, the J end lost 3 bases, and 20 bases lay between the germline ends. The CDR3 loop spans 15 amino acids. The DNA of the CDR3 is TGCAGTGCCCCGGCCTGGGGAGGGGGATACTATGGCTACACCTTC. Amino acids: CSAPAWGGGYYGYTF.

This clonotype was counted at least ten times. The genes are TRBV7-6 and TRBJ2-3, with TRBD2 identical over 7 bases. This CDR3 contains 14 residues. Germline lookup yields CDR1 SGHVS and CDR2 FNYEAQ. CDR3 nucleotide sequence: TGTGCGAGTGCCGGGGGGTTCGGGACAGATACGCAGTATTTT. Its translation is CASAGGFGTDTQYF.

Notes on this clonotype: A read error may be the cause here, since a much bigger clone is one base away. This chain's CDR3 is CASRLGETQYF. In DNA, the CDR3 is TGTGCCAGCAGATTAGGAGAGACCCAGTACTTC. The V call is TRBV7-6, the J call TRBJ2-5, with D unresolved. Germline V gives CDR1 SGHVS, CDR2 FNYEAQ. This CDR3 is built from 11 residues.

This clonotype was detected many times. This chain connects TRBV12-3 or TRBV12-4 to TRBJ1-5, with D possibly being TRBD1 (5 bases). The CDR3 loop spans 17 amino acids. Trimming cost V 2 bases and J 6 bases, with 20 bases left between them. The CDR3 DNA reads as TGTGCCAGCAGTTTATTTGGCAGGGAGGTATTGGGTCAGCCCCAGCATTTT. Translated: CASSLFGREVLGQPQHF.

This clonotype has ten or more counts. CDR3 loop: CASSTGDYYGYTF. CDR3 in DNA: TGTGCCAGCAGTACAGGGGACTACTATGGCTACACCTTC. The V gene is TRBV12-3 or TRBV12-4, the J gene TRBJ1-2; 7 bases match TRBD1. Germline trimming cut 5 bases from V and 3 bases from J; bases unmatched to any gene: 3. This CDR3 has 13 amino acids.

This clonotype was seen ten or more times. Since a much larger clone is just one base distant, this may be a read error. The chain employs TRBV12-3 or TRBV12-4 and TRBJ1-1; no clear D gene. This CDR3 is built from 13 residues. V was trimmed by 6 bases and J by 3 bases, leaving 11 bases between them. The CDR3 DNA reads TGTGCCAGCAGCCGTGGAAAGTACACTGAAGCTTTCTTT. It encodes CASSRGKYTEAFF.

The chain is built from TRBV20-1 and TRBJ1-4; D is undetermined. V was pared by 3 bases and J by 13 bases, with 18 bases between. The CDR3 consists of 13 residues. CDR1 and CDR2 from the germline V gene are DFQATT and SNEGSKA (reference sequence). CDR3 residues: CSASNPLGRVLFF. Here the CDR3 DNA reads TGCAGTGCTAGCAACCCCCTGGGGAGGGTACTGTTTTTT.

This clonotype was detected many times. The chain is built from TRBV5-1 and TRBJ2-3; TRBD2 matches 16 bases. Germline CDR1 SGHRS, CDR2 YFSETQ. This CDR3 comprises 17 residues. The V segment lost 3 bases and the J segment 5 bases; nucleotides outside the gene matches: 6. The CDR3 reads CASSSGTSGGAGDTQYF. In DNA form, the CDR3 reads TGCGCCAGCAGCTCCGGGACTAGCGGGGGGGCGGGAGATACGCAGTATTTT.

This clonotype came up many times. The genes are TRBV21-1 and TRBJ1-4. TRBV21-1 constitutes a pseudogene. There are 19 residues in the CDR3. In DNA form, the CDR3 reads TGTGCCAGCAGCATCTACTATCGGGTTCCAGGGCTTGGTAATGAAAAACTGTTTTTT. Translation gives CASSIYYRVPGLGNEKLFF.

There are many counts of this clonotype. The rearrangement joins TRBV25-1 to TRBJ1-6; 11 nucleotides agree with TRBD1. The CDR3 is made up of 15 amino acids. V shed 6 bases and J 10 bases; nucleotides not matched to a gene: 8. Germline loops: CDR1 MGHDK, CDR2 SYGVNS. The CDR3 region has the DNA TGTGCCAGCAGGCCGGGACAGGGGGATTTGTCACCCCTCCACTTT. Translated: CASRPGQGDLSPLHF. The variable domain in full, completed from reference TRBV25-1 and TRBJ1-6, reads EADIYQTPRYLVIGTGKKITLECSQTMGHDKMYWYQQDPGMELHLIHYSYGVNSTEKGDLSSESTVSRIRTEHFPLTLESARPSHTSQYLCASRPGQGDLSPLHFGNGTRLTVT.

This clonotype has a count of ten or more. The CDR3 DNA follows: TGTGCCAGCAGTTTCTCCAGGGGACTATACTATAATTCACCCCTCCACTTT. This gives the protein CASSFSRGLYYNSPLHF. This chain uses TRBV27 with TRBJ1-6, with D perhaps matching TRBD1 (6 bases). The CDR3 runs to 17 residues. V lost 3 bases to trimming and J lost 3 bases, with 15 bases between them. Looked up from germline, CDR1 is MNHEY and CDR2 is SMNVEV (reference sequence).

A word on this clonotype: A much larger clone differs from this one at a single base, so this may be a read error. The gene calls are TRBV6-5 and TRBJ2-5; 7 bases align to TRBD2. Germline CDR1 is MNHEY and CDR2 is SVGAGI. The CDR3 runs to 14 residues. This CDR3 is CASNAGLGTETKYF. As DNA, the CDR3 is TGTGCCAGCAACGCCGGACTAGGGACGGAGACCAAGTACTTC.

This clonotype has only one observation. Since a much larger clone is just one base distant, this may be a read error. The gene calls are TRBV3-1 and TRBJ2-4, with D unclear. The CDR3 totals 12 residues. Looked up from germline, CDR1 is LGHDT and CDR2 is YNNKEL (reference sequence). This CDR3 reads CASSQEKKIQYF. CDR3 bases: TGTGCCAGCAGCCAAGAGAAAAAAATTCAGTACTTC. Using reference TRBV3-1 and TRBJ2-4 for the parts outside the CDR3, the full variable domain is DTAVSQTPKYLVTQMGNDKSIKCEQNLGHDTMYWYKQDSKKFLKIMFSYNNKELIINETVPNRFSPKSPDKAHLNLHINSLELGDSAVYFCASSQEKKIQYFGAGTRLSVL.

This clonotype was recorded many times. This rearrangement joins TRBV5-1 to TRBJ1-1; D may be TRBD1 (5 bases). Trimming pared 3 bases from V and 5 bases from J, leaving 14 bases between. The CDR3 is 14 residues long. From germline, CDR1 is SGHRS and CDR2 YFSETQ. The CDR3 here is CASSSTLGQTEAFF. The CDR3 coding sequence is TGCGCCAGCAGCTCGACCCTGGGGCAAACTGAAGCTTTCTTT.

This clonotype came up a few times. This chain joins TRBV6-5 and TRBJ1-1, with D possibly TRBD1 on 6 matching bases. Germline-derived CDR1 and CDR2 are MNHEY and SVGAGI. This CDR3 is built from 12 residues. V was clipped by 6 bases and J by 6 bases, with 11 bases between them. The CDR3 here is CASSQRGAEAFF. DNA of the CDR3: TGTGCCAGCAGCCAAAGGGGGGCTGAAGCTTTCTTT.

The V call is TRBV28, the J call TRBJ2-7, with D possibly matching TRBD1 (6 bases). Germline V gene lookup returns CDR1 MDHEN and CDR2 SYDVKM. The V and J ends lost 6 bases and 4 bases respectively, with 19 bases between them. The CDR3 is made up of 15 amino acids. CDR3 residues: CASSLYRAALYEQYF. The CDR3 nucleotides read TGTGCCAGCAGCCTATACAGGGCAGCTCTTTACGAGCAGTACTTC.

This clonotype was seen repeatedly, ten times or more. This chain uses TRBV15 with TRBJ1-6, with unresolved D. V gave up 8 bases and J gave up 7 bases, with 9 bases separating them. Per germline, CDR1 LNHNV and CDR2 YYDKDF (reference sequence). This CDR3 spans 12 amino acids. CDR3 nucleotides: TGTGCCACCGGAGTGCCAAATTCACCCCTCCACTTT. This translates into CATGVPNSPLHF.

This clonotype was counted at least ten times. The chain links TRBV20-1 to TRBJ1-3, with D unresolved. The V gene's germline CDR1 is DFQATT and CDR2 SNEGSKA (reference sequence). CDR3 length equals 15 residues. V was shortened by 4 bases and J by 2 bases, with 15 bases between the two germline ends. The CDR3 DNA is TGCAGTGCTATGGGATCGCCGGTAGCTGGAAACACCATATATTTT. This codes for CSAMGSPVAGNTIYF.

With respect to this clonotype: With a much larger clone just one base away, this may be a read error. V gene TRBV5-1 combines with J gene TRBJ2-1; D is ambiguous. CDR1 is SGHRS and CDR2 is YFSETQ in the germline V gene. The CDR3 length is 13 residues. Trimming removed 5 bases from V and 4 bases from J, with 10 bases in between. CDR3 in DNA: TGCGCCAGCAGGGACGGAAAATACAATGAGCAGTTCTTC. It encodes CASRDGKYNEQFF. The full variable domain, rest sourced from reference TRBV5-1 and TRBJ2-1, is KAGVTQTPRYLIKTRGQQVTLSCSPISGHRSVSWYQQTPGQGLQFLFEYFSETQRNKGNFPGRFSGRQFSNSRSEMNVSTLELGDSALYLCASRDGKYNEQFFGPGTRLTVL.

In this sample, this clonotype turned up many times. V usage is TRBV5-5 and J usage is TRBJ1-1, with 9 positions matching TRBD1. J lost 5 bases, V lost 4 bases, and 6 bases had no gene match. CDR3 length: 14 residues. Per the germline V gene, CDR1 is SGHKS and CDR2 is YYEKEE (reference sequence). The DNA of the CDR3 is TGTGCCAGCAGCGGGGACAGGGTCGCGACTGAAGCTTTCTTT. This codes for CASSGDRVATEAFF.

Many counts were recorded for this clonotype. V and J are TRBV5-5 and TRBJ2-7; no definite D call. V gave up 2 bases and J gave up 7 bases, with 10 bases separating them. This CDR3 has 12 residues. CDR1 is SGHKS, CDR2 YYEKEE, per germline (reference sequence). For the CDR3, the DNA is TGTGCCAGCAGCTTAGTTCGAAAAGAGCAGTACTTC. As protein: CASSLVRKEQYF. Looking up the rest from reference TRBV5-5 and TRBJ2-7 gives the full variable domain: DAGVTQSPTHLIKTRGQQVTLRCSPISGHKSVSWYQQVLGQGPQFIFQYYEKEERGRGNFPDRFSARQFPNYSSELNVNALLLGDSALYLCASSLVRKEQYFGPGTRLTVT.

This clonotype was found many times. The chain couples TRBV28 to TRBJ1-5, with no clear D. V was pared by 6 bases and J by 0 bases, with 9 bases between. The germline V gene encodes CDR1 MDHEN and CDR2 SYDVKM. The CDR3 has 14 residues. CDR3 loop: CASRVGISNQPQHF. Written as DNA, the CDR3 is TGTGCCAGCAGGGTGGGGATTAGCAATCAGCCCCAGCATTTT.

This clonotype came up many times. This chain connects TRBV4-1 to TRBJ1-5; possibly TRBD1 for D (6 bases). The germline V gene has CDR1 MGHRA and CDR2 YSYEKL. This CDR3 contains 14 residues. Trimming removed 0 bases at V and 8 bases at J, with 11 bases between. The CDR3 sequence is CASSQEGAGKPQHF. The CDR3 DNA reads as TGCGCCAGCAGCCAAGAGGGGGCTGGCAAGCCCCAGCATTTT.